Detailed here is one T cell receptor (beta chain). The CDR3 spans 18 residues. V was clipped by 0 bases and J by 6 bases; unmatched bases: 7. Germline V CDR1 and CDR2: LGHDT, YNNKEL (reference sequence). This entry comes from a study of blood T cell repertoires in COVID-19. Turning to the study itself: The samples span acute and convalescent COVID-19 from the United States, Italy and Spain.

Cohorts were determined from participant-reported clinical history. Two negative PCRs, clearance, or symptom resolution had been documented for recovered Cohort 3 donors. TCRdb's table, derived via immunoSEQ multiplex PCR, lists solely in-frame clones and lacks some. The sample yields 150,000 to 200,000 clones, over 75% seen once. The chain recombines TRBV3-1 (or the pseudogene TRBV3-2) with TRBJ2-3, with 15 positions matching TRBD2. The source material was PBMCs or T cells enriched from blood (not recorded which). The sequence was collected from a woman aged 50 to 60 who had recovered from COVID-19. The chain's CDR3 is CASSQEGTSGGRRDTQYF. For the CDR3, the DNA is TGTGCCAGCAGCCAAGAAGGGACTAGCGGGGGGCGAAGGGATACGCAGTATTTT.